This TCR beta chain was retrieved from a study of blood T cell repertoires in COVID-19. About the research overall: Donors in the United States, Italy and Spain gave samples during acute or convalescent COVID-19. T cells, B-cell-depleted T cells, or PBMCs provided the cDNA or gDNA that served as material.

Produced via immunoSEQ multiplex PCR; TCRdb's table is partial and in-frame only. Among about 59,000 clones listed, around 85% were seen once. Germline CDR1 is MNHEY and CDR2 is SVGEGT. Germline trimming cut 3 bases from V and 0 bases from J; bases unmatched to any gene: 10. This CDR3 contains 18 residues. This TCR came from a human donor in a cohort sampled during active COVID-19. This rearrangement joins TRBV6-2 or TRBV6-3 to TRBJ2-4; 8 bases align to TRBD2. The sequencing sample was made of peripheral blood. CDR3 loop: CASSYPETSVLAKNIQYF. In DNA form, the CDR3 reads TGTGCCAGCAGTTATCCCGAGACTAGCGTACTAGCCAAAAACATTCAGTACTTC.